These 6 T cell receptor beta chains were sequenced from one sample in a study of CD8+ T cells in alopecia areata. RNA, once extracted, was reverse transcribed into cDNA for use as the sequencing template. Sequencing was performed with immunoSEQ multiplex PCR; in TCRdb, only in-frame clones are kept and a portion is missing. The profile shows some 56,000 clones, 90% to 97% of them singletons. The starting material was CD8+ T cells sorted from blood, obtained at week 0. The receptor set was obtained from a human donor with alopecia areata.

The DNA for the CDR3 is TGTGCCAGCAGCGCGGGGACTAGCGGCCAAGAGACCCAGTACTTC. Translated, it gives CASSAGTSGQETQYF. The gene calls are TRBV7-6 and TRBJ2-5; 11 nucleotides agree with TRBD2. CDR1 is SGHVS and CDR2 is FNYEAQ in the germline V gene. Trimming cost V 5 bases and J 1 base; bases outside gene matches: 3. The CDR3 contains 15 residues.

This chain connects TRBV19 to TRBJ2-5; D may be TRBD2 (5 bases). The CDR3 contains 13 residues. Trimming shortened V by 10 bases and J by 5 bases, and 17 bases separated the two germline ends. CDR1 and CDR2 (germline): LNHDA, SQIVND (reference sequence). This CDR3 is CATNSRGDETQYF. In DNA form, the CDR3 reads TGTGCCACCAACTCCCGGGGAGACGAGACCCAGTACTTC.

CDR3 sequence reads: CASSQDTGVTGELFF. In DNA form, the CDR3 reads TGCGCCAGCAGCCAAGATACCGGGGTCACCGGGGAGCTGTTTTTT. The rearrangement links TRBV4-1 to TRBJ2-2, with D possibly matching TRBD2 (5 bases). The germline V gene has CDR1 MGHRA and CDR2 YSYEKL. V lost 0 bases to trimming and J lost 4 bases, with 9 bases between them. The CDR3 length is 15 residues.

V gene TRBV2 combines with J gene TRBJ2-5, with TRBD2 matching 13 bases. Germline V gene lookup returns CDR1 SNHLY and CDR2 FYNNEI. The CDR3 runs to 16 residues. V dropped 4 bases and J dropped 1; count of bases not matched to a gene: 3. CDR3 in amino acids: CASSAGLAGAQETQYF. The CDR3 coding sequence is TGTGCCAGCAGTGCTGGACTAGCGGGGGCCCAAGAGACCCAGTACTTC.

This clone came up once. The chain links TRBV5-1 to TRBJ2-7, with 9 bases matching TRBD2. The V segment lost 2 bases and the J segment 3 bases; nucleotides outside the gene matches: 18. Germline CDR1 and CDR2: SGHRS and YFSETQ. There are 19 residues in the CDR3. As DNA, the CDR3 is TGCGCCAGCAGCTTCACCACCGGGACTAGCAGAGGAACGGGCTACGAGCAGTACTTC. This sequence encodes CASSFTTGTSRGTGYEQYF.

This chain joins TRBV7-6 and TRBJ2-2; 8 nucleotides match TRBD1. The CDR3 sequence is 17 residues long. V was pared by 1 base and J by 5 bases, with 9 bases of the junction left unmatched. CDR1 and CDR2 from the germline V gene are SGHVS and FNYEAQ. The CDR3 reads CASSLGTGLGRTGELFF. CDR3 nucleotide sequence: TGTGCCAGCAGCTTAGGGACAGGGCTAGGAAGAACCGGGGAGCTGTTTTTT.